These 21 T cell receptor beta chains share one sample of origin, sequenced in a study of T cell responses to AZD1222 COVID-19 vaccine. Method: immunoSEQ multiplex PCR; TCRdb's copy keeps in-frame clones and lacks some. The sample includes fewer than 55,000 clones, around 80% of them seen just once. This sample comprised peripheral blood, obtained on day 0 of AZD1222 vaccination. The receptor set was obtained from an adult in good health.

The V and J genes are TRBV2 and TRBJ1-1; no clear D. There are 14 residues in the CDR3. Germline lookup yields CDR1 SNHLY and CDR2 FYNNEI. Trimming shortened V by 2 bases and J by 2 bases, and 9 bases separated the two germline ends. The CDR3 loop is CASSEWQANTEAFF. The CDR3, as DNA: TGTGCCAGCAGTGAATGGCAGGCCAACACTGAAGCTTTCTTT.

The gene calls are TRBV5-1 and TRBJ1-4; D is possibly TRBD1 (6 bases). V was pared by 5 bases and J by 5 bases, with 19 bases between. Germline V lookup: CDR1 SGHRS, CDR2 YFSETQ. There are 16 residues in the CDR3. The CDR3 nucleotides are TGCGCCAGCAGTCCTACTGAGGGGGGTCTGAATGAAAAACTGTTTTTT. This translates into CASSPTEGGLNEKLFF.

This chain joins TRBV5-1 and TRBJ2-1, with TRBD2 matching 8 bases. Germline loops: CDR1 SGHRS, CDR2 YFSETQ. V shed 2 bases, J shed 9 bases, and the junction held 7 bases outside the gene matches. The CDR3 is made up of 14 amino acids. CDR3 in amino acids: CASSFELAAREQFF. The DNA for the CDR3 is TGCGCCAGCAGCTTCGAACTAGCGGCCCGTGAGCAGTTCTTC.

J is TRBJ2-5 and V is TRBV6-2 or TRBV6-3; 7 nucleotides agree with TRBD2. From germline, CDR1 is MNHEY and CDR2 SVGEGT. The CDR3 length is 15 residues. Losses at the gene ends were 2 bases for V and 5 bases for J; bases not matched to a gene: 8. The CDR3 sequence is CASSYEGGPWETQYF. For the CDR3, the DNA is TGTGCCAGCAGTTACGAGGGAGGGCCCTGGGAGACCCAGTACTTC.

The CDR3 region has the DNA TGTGCCAGTAGTAATGGTCAGGAAGATCAGCCCCAGCATTTT. The encoded protein is CASSNGQEDQPQHF. The J gene is TRBJ1-5, the V gene TRBV19; D gene ambiguous. Germline V gene lookup returns CDR1 LNHDA and CDR2 SQIVND (reference sequence). Trimming stripped 4 bases from V and 5 bases from J, with 12 bases between. This CDR3 has 14 residues.

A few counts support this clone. CDR3 in amino acids: CASSLPGLSGNTIYF. CDR3 nucleotides: TGTGCCAGCAGCCTCCCGGGACTTTCTGGAAACACCATATATTTT. This chain connects TRBV3-1 (or the pseudogene TRBV3-2) to TRBJ1-3, with a tentative D call TRBD1 (5 bases). Trimming removed 4 bases from V and 1 base from J, with 11 bases in between. Looked up from germline, CDR1 is LGHDT and CDR2 is YNNKEL (reference sequence). The CDR3 is 15 residues long.

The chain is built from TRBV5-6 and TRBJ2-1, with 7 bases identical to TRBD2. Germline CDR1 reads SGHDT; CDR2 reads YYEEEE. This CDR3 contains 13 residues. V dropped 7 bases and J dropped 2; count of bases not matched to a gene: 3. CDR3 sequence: CASGRETYNEQFF. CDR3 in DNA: TGTGCCAGCGGGCGGGAGACCTACAATGAGCAGTTCTTC.

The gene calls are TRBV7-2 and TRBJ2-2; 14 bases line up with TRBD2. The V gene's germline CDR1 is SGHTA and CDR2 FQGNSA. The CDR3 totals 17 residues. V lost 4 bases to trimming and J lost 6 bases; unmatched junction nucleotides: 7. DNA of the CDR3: TGTGCCAGCAGCTGGGGACTAGCGGGAGTGAATTCCGGGGAGCTGTTTTTT. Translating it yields CASSWGLAGVNSGELFF.

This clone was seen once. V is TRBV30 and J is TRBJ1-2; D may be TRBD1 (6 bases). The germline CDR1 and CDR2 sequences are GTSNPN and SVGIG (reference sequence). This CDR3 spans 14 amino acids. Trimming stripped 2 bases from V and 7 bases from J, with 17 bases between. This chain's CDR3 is CAWSPGGGAGGYTF. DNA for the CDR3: TGTGCCTGGAGTCCCGGGGGGGGCGCAGGTGGCTACACCTTC.

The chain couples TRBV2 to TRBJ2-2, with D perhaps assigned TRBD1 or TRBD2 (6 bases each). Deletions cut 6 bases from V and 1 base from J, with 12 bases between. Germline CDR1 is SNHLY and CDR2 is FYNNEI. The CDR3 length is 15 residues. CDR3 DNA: TGTGCCAGCAGAGAACAGGGAGGGAACACCGGGGAGCTGTTTTTT. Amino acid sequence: CASREQGGNTGELFF.

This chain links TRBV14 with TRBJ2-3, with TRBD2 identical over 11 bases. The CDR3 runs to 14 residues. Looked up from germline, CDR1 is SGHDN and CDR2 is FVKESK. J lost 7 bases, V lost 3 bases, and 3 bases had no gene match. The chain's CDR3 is CASSQGLAVNTQYF. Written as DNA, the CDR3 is TGTGCCAGCAGCCAGGGACTAGCGGTTAATACGCAGTATTTT.

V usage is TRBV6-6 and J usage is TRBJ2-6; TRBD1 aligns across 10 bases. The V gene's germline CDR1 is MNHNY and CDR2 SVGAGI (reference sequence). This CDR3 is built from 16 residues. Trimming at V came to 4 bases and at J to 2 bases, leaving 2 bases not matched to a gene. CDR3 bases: TGTGCCAGCAGTTGGGACAGGGGAACTGGGGCCAACGTCCTGACTTTC. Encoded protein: CASSWDRGTGANVLTF.

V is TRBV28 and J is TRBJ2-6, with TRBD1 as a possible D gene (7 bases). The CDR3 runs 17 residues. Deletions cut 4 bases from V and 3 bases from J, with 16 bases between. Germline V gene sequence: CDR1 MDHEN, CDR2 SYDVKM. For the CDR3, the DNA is TGTGCCAGCAGTTATAAGTGGAGGGGGCTTGGGGCCAACGTCCTGACTTTC. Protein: CASSYKWRGLGANVLTF.

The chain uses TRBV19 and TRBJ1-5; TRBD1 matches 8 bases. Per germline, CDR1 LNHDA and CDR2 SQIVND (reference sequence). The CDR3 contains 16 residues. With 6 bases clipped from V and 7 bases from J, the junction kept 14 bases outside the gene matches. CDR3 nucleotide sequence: TGTGCCAGTAGGGATACAGGGACAGGAGGAAGGCAGCCCCAGCATTTT. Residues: CASRDTGTGGRQPQHF. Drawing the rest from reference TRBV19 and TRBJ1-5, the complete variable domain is DGGITQSPKYLFRKEGQNVTLSCEQNLNHDAMYWYRQDPGQGLRLIYYSQIVNDFQKGDIAEGYSVSREKKESFPLTVTSAQKNPTAFYLCASRDTGTGGRQPQHFGDGTRLSIL.

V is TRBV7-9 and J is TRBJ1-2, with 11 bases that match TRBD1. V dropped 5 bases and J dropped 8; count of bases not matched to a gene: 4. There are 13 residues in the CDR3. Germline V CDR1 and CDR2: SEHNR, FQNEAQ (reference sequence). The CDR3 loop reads CASSPGQGVGYTF. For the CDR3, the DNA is TGTGCCAGCAGCCCGGGACAGGGGGTGGGCTACACCTTC.

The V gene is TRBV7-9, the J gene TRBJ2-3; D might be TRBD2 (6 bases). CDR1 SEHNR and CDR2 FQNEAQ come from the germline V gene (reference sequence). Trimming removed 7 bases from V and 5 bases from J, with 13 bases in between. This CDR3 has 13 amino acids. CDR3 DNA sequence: TGTGCCAGCATGGGAGGCTTCATAGATACGCAGTATTTT. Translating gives CASMGGFIDTQYF.

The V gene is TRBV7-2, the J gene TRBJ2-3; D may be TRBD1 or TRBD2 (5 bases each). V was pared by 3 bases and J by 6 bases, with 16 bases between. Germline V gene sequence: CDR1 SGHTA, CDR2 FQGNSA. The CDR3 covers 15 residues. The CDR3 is CASSFIYGGGDTQYF. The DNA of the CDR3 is TGTGCCAGCAGCTTCATATATGGGGGTGGCGATACGCAGTATTTT. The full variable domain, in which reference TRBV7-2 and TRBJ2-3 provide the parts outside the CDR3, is GAGVSQSPSNKVTEKGKDVELRCDPISGHTALYWYRQSLGQGLEFLIYFQGNSAPDKSGLPSDRFSAERTGGSVSTLTIQRTQQEDSAVYLCASSFIYGGGDTQYFGPGTRLTVL.

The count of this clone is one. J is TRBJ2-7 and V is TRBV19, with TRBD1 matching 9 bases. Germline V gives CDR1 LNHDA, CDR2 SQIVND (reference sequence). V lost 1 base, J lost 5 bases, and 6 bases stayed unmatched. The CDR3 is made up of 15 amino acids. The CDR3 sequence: CASSIAWTGADEQYF. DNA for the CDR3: TGTGCCAGTAGTATAGCCTGGACAGGGGCGGACGAGCAGTACTTC.

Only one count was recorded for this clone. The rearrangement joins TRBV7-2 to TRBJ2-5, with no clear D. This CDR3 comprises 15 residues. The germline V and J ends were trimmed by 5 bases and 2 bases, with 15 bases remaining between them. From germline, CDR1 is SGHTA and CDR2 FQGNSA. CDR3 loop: CASSQGWVPQETQYF. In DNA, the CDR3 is TGTGCCAGCAGCCAAGGTTGGGTACCGCAAGAGACCCAGTACTTC.

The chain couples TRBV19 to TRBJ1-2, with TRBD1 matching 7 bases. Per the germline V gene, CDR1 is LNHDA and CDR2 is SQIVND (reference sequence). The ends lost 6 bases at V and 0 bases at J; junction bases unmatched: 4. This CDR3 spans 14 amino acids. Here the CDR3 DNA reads TGTGCCAGTAGATCGACAGGGTCTAACTATGGCTACACCTTC. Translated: CASRSTGSNYGYTF.

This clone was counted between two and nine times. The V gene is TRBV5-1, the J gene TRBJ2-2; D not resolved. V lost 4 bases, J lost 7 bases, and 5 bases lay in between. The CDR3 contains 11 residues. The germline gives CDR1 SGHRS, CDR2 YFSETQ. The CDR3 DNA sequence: TGCGCCAGCAGCGAGGTCGGGGAGCTGTTTTTT. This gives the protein CASSEVGELFF.